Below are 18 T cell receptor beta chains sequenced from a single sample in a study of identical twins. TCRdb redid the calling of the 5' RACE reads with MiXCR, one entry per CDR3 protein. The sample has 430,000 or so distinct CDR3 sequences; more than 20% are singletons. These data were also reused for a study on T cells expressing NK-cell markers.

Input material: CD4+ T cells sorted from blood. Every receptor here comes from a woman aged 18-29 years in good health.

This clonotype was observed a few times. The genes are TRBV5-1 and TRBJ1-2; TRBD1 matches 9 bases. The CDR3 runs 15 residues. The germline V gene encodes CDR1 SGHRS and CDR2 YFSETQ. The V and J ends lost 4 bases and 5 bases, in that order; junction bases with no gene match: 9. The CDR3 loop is CASSRDRAFGYGYTF. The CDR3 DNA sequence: TGCGCCAGCAGCCGGGACAGGGCTTTTGGATATGGCTACACCTTC. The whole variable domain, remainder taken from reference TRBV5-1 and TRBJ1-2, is KAGVTQTPRYLIKTRGQQVTLSCSPISGHRSVSWYQQTPGQGLQFLFEYFSETQRNKGNFPGRFSGRQFSNSRSEMNVSTLELGDSALYLCASSRDRAFGYGYTFGSGTRLTVV.

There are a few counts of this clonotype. The CDR3 DNA sequence: TGCAGTGCTAGAGTCCCAGGGGGGGAGCAGTTCTTC. Protein sequence: CSARVPGGEQFF. The chain uses TRBV20-1 and TRBJ2-1; D possibly corresponds to TRBD1 (7 bases). Germline V gives CDR1 DFQATT, CDR2 SNEGSKA (reference sequence). The CDR3 extends over 12 amino acids. The V and J ends lost 1 base and 10 bases respectively, with 11 bases between them.

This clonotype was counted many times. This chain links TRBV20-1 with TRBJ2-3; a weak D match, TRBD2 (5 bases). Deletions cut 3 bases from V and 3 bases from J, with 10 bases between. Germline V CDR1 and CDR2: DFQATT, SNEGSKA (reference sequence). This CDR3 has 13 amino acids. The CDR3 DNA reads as TGCAGTGCTAGGGGTCTAGCAACAGATACGCAGTATTTT. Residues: CSARGLATDTQYF.

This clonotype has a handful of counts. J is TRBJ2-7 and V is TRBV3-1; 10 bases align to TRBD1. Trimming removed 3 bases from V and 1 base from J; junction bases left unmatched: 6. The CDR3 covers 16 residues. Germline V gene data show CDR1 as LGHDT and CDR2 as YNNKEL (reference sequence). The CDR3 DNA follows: TGTGCCAGCAGCCATTTCGGGACAGGGGAATCCTACGAGCAGTACTTC. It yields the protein CASSHFGTGESYEQYF.

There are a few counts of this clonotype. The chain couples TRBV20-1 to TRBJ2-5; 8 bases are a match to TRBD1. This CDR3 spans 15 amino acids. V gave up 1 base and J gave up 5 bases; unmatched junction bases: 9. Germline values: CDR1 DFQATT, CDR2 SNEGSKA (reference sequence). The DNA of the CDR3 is TGCAGTGCTAGAGCGCGACAGGGGCGGTTGGAGACCCAGTACTTC. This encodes CSARARQGRLETQYF.

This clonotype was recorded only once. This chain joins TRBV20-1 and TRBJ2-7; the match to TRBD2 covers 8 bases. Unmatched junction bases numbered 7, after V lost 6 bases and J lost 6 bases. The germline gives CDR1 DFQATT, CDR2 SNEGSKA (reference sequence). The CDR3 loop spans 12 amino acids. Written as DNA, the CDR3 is TGCAGTGCCATAACTAGCGGTGGCGAGCAGTACTTC. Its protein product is CSAITSGGEQYF.

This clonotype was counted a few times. CDR3 region: CASSLGWGGYTF. In DNA, the CDR3 is TGTGCCAGCAGCTTGGGGTGGGGTGGCTACACCTTC. The chain recombines TRBV5-5 with TRBJ1-2; no firm D call. The CDR3 length is 12 residues. Germline CDR1 is SGHKS and CDR2 is YYEKEE (reference sequence). Trimming took 0 bases from V and 7 from J, leaving 7 bases between them.

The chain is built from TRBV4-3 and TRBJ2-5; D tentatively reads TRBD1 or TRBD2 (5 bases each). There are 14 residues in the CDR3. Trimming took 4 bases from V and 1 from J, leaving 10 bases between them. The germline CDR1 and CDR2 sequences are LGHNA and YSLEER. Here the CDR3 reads CASSPTGTQETQYF. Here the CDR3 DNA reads TGCGCCAGCAGCCCAACCGGGACCCAAGAGACCCAGTACTTC.

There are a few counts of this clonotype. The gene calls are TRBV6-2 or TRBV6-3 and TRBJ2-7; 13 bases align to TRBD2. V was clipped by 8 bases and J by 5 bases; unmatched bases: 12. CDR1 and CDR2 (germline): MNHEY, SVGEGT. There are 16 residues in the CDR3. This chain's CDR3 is CASRQTPGLAGNEQYF. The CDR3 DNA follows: TGTGCCAGCCGACAAACTCCGGGACTAGCGGGAAACGAGCAGTACTTC.

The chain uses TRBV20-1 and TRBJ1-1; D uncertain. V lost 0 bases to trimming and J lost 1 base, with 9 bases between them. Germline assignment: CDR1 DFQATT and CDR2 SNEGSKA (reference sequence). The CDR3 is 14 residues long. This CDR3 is CSARDWGGNTEAFF. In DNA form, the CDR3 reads TGCAGTGCTAGAGATTGGGGAGGGAACACTGAAGCTTTCTTT.

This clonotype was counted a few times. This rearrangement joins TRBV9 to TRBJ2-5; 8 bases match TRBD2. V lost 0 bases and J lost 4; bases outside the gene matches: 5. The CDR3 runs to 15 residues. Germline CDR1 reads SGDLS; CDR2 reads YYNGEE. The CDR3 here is CASSVATGLAETQYF. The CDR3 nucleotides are TGTGCCAGCAGCGTAGCTACCGGACTAGCAGAGACCCAGTACTTC.

CDR3 sequence (DNA): TGCAGTGCTAGACCCGCCGGACCGAGGGGCACCGGGGAGCTGTTTTTT. As protein: CSARPAGPRGTGELFF. The chain joins TRBV20-1 to TRBJ2-2; TRBD1 or TRBD2 may be the D gene (5 bases each). Trimming shortened V by 2 bases and J by 4 bases, and 17 bases separated the two germline ends. This CDR3 spans 16 amino acids. In germline, CDR1 is DFQATT, CDR2 SNEGSKA (reference sequence).

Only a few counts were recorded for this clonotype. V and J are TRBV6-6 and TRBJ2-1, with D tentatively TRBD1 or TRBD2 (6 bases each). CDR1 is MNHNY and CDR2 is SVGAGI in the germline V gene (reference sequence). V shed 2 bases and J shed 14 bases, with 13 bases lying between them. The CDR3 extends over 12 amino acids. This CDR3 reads CASSYGGQFKFF. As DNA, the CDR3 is TGTGCCAGCAGTTACGGGGGGCAGTTCAAGTTCTTC.

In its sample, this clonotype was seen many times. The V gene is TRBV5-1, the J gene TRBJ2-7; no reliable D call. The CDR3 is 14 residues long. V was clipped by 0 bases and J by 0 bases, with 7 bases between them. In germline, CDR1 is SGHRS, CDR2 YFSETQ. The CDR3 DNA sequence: TGCGCCAGCAGCTTGGACAGCGACTCCTACGAGCAGTACTTC. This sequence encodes CASSLDSDSYEQYF. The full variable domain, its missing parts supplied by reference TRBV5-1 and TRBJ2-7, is KAGVTQTPRYLIKTRGQQVTLSCSPISGHRSVSWYQQTPGQGLQFLFEYFSETQRNKGNFPGRFSGRQFSNSRSEMNVSTLELGDSALYLCASSLDSDSYEQYFGPGTRLTVT.

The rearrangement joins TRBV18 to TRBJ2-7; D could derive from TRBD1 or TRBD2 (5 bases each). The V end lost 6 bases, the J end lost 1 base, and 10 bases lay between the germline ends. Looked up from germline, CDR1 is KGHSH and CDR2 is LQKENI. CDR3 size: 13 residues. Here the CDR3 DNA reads TGTGCCAGCTCGCACAGGACTTCCTACGAGCAGTACTTC. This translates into CASSHRTSYEQYF.

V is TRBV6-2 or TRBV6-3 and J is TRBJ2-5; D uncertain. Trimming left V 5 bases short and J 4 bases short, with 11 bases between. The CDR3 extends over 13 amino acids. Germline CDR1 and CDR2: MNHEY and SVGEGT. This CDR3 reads CASSLLRPETQYF. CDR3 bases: TGTGCCAGCAGTCTCCTAAGGCCAGAGACCCAGTACTTC.

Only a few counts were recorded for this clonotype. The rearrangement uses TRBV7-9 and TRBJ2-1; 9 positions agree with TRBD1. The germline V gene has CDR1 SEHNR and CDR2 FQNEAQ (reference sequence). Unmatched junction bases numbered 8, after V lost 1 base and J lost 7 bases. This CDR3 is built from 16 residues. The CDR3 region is CASSLESTGGRNEQFF. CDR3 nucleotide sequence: TGTGCCAGCAGCTTAGAGTCCACAGGGGGCAGGAATGAGCAGTTCTTC.

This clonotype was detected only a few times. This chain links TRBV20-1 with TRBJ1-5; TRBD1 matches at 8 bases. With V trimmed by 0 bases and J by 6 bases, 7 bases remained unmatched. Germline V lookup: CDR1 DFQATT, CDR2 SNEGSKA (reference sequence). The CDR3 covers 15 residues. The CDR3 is CSAREGTGGRQPQHF. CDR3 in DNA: TGCAGTGCTAGAGAGGGGACAGGCGGACGTCAGCCCCAGCATTTT.